This record looks at one T cell receptor beta chain sequence and its context. These data are taken from a study of T cell changes during pregnancy in multiple sclerosis. The assay was immunoSEQ multiplex PCR, and TCRdb's table has in-frame clones only and misses some. Found here are more than 15,000 clones, about nine tenths of them singletons; the top ten hold about 14%. The V gene's germline CDR1 is SGDLS and CDR2 YYNGEE. V lost 1 base to trimming and J lost 0 bases, with 10 bases between them. The CDR3 contains 16 residues. The TCR sequence derives from a female donor in good health, enrolled as a control in a pregnancy study. Specimen: CD8+ T cells from peripheral blood mononuclear cells, collected in the third trimester of pregnancy. The chain combines TRBV9 with TRBJ2-2; D may be TRBD1 (5 bases). In nucleotides, the CDR3 is TGTGCCAGCAGCGTAAGAACAGGCCCGAACACCGGGGAGCTGTTTTTT. It yields the protein CASSVRTGPNTGELFF.